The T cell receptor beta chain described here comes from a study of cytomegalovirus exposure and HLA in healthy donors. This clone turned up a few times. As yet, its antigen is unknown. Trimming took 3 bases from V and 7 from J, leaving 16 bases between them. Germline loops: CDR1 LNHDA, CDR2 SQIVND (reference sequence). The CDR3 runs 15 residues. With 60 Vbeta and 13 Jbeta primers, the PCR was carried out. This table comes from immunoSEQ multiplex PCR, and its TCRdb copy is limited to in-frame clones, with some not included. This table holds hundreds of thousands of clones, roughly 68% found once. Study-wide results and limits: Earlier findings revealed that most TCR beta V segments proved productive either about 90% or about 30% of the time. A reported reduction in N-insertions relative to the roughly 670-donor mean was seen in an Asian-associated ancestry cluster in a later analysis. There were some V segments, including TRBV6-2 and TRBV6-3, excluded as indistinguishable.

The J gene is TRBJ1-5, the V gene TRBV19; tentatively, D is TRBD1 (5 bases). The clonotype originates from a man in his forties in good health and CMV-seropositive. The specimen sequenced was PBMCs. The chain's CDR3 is CASSIFDTGGQPQHF. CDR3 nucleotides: TGTGCCAGTAGTATCTTCGACACGGGGGGGCAGCCCCAGCATTTT.